This T cell receptor beta chain was profiled in a study of blood T cell repertoires in COVID-19. Study details: Samples taken during acute and convalescent COVID-19 were collected in the United States, Italy and Spain. T cells, B-cell-depleted T cells, or PBMCs provided the cDNA or gDNA that served as material.

This clone has only one observation. Under the authors' procedure: The assay estimated nucleated cells by amplifying reference gene primers. Here immunoSEQ multiplex PCR was the method, and the copy in TCRdb shows in-frame clones only, minus some. D and trimming were read from the DNA, whereas the V and J calls and clone size are those reported in that table. The sample comprises roughly 190,000 clones, around nine tenths of which are singletons, and approximately 4% rests with the top ten. Trimming removed 3 bases from V and 3 bases from J; junction bases left unmatched: 3. The germline V gene encodes CDR1 SEHNR and CDR2 FQNEAQ (reference sequence). The CDR3 contains 14 residues.

The chain joins TRBV7-9 to TRBJ2-7; 9 nucleotides match TRBD1. What was sequenced was peripheral blood. The source is a man aged 18 to 30 with active or convalescent COVID-19. The CDR3 DNA sequence: TGTGCCAGCAGCTTTACAGGGGGCGGCTACGAGCAGTACTTC. It translates to CASSFTGGGYEQYF.